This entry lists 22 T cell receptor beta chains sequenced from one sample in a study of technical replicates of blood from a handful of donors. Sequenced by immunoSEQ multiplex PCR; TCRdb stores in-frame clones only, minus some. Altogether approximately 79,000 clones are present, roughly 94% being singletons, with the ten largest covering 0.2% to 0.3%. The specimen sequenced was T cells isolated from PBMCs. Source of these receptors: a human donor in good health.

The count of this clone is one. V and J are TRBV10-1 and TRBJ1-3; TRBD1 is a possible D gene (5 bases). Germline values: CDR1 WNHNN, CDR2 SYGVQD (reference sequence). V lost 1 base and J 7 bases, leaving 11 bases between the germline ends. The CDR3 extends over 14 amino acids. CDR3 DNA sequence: TGCGCCAGCAGTGAGTGGTGGGGGAGGAACACCATATATTTT. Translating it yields CASSEWWGRNTIYF.

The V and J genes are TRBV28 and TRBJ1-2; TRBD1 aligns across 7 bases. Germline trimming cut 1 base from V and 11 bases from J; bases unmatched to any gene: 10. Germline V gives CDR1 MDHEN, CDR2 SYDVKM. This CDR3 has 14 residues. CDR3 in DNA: TGTGCCAGCAGTTTATATTCGGGACAGAATTTATACACCTTC. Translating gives CASSLYSGQNLYTF.

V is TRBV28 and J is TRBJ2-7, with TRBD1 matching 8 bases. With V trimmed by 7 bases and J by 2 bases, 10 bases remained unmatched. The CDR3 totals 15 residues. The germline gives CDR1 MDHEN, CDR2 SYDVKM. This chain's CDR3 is CASINRGTGAYEQYF. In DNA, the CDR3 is TGTGCCAGCATCAATAGGGGGACAGGAGCCTACGAGCAGTACTTC.

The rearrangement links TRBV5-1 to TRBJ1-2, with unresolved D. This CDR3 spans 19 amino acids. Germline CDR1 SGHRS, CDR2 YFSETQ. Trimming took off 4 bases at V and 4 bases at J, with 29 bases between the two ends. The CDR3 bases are TGCGCCAGCAGCGCCGGATCCCCTTTTTCAGCTAGGAGGGCCTATGGCTACACCTTC. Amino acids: CASSAGSPFSARRAYGYTF.

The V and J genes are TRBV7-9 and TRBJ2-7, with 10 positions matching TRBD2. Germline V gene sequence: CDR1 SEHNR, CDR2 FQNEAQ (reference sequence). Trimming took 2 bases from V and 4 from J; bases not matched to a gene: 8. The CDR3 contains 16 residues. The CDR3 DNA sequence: TGTGCCAGCAGCTTAACTAGCGGGAAAACGTTTTACGAGCAGTACTTC. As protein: CASSLTSGKTFYEQYF. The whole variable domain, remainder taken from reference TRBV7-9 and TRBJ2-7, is DTGVSQNPRHKITKRGQNVTFRCDPISEHNRLYWYRQTLGQGPEFLTYFQNEAQLEKSRLLSDRFSAERPKGSFSTLEIQRTEQGDSAMYLCASSLTSGKTFYEQYFGPGTRLTVT.

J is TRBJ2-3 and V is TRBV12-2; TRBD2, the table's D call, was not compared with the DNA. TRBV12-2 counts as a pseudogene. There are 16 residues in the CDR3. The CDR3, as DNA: TGTGCAAGTCGCTTAGGGACTAGCGGGAGGGTGTATACGCAGTATTTT. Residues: CASRLGTSGRVYTQYF.

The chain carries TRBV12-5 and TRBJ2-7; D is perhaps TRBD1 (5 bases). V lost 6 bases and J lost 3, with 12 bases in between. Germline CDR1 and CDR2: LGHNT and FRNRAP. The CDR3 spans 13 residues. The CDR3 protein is CASGIRRGYEQYF. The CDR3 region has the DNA TGTGCTAGTGGGATTCGTAGGGGCTACGAGCAGTACTTC. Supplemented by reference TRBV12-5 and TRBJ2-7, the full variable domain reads DARVTQTPRHKVTEMGQEVTMRCQPILGHNTVFWYRQTMMQGLELLAYFRNRAPLDDSGMPKDRFSAEMPDATLATLKIQPSEPRDSAVYFCASGIRRGYEQYFGPGTRLTVT.

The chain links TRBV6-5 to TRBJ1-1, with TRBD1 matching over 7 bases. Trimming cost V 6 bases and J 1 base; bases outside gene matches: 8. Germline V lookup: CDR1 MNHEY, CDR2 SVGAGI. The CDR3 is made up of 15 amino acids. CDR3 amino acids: CASSSQGKENTEAFF. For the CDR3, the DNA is TGTGCCAGCAGCTCACAGGGGAAGGAGAACACTGAAGCTTTCTTT.

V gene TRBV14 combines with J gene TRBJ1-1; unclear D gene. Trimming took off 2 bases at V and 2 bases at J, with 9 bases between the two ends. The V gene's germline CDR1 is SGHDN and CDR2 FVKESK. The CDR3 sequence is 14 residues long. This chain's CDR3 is CASSQYRGNTEAFF. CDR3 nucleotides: TGTGCCAGCAGCCAATACCGAGGAAACACTGAAGCTTTCTTT.

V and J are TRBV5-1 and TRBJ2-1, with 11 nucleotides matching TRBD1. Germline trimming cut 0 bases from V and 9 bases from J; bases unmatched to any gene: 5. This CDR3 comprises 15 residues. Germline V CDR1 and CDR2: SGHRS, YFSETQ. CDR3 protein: CASSLAGQGDGEQFF. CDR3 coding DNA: TGCGCCAGCAGCTTGGCGGGACAGGGGGACGGTGAGCAGTTCTTC.

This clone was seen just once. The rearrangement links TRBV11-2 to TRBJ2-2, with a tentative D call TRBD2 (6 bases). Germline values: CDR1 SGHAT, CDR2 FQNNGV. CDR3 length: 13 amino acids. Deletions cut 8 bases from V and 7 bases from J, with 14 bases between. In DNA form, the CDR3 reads TGTGCCAGCCGGGGGAGATTCGGCGGGGAGCTGTTTTTT. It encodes CASRGRFGGELFF.

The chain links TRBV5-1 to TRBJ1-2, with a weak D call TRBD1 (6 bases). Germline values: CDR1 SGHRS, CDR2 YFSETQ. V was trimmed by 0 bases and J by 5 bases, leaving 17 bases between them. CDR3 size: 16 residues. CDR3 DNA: TGCGCCAGCAGCTTGGGGGCAACAGGGACCTATTATGGCTACACCTTC. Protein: CASSLGATGTYYGYTF. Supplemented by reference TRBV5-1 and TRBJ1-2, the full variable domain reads KAGVTQTPRYLIKTRGQQVTLSCSPISGHRSVSWYQQTPGQGLQFLFEYFSETQRNKGNFPGRFSGRQFSNSRSEMNVSTLELGDSALYLCASSLGATGTYYGYTFGSGTRLTVV.

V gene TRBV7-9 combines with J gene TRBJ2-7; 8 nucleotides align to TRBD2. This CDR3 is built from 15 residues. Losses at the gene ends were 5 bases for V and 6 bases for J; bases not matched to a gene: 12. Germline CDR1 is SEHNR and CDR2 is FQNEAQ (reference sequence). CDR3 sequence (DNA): TGTGCCAGCAGCCTGGGGGGGACTAGGGTCTCCGAGCAGTACTTC. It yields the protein CASSLGGTRVSEQYF.

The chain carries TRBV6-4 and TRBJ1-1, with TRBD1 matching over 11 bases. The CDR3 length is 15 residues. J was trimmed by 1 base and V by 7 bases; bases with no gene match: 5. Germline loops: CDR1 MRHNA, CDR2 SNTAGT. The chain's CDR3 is CASTRTGGRNTEAFF. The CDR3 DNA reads TGTGCCAGCACCCGGACAGGGGGCCGGAACACTGAAGCTTTCTTT.

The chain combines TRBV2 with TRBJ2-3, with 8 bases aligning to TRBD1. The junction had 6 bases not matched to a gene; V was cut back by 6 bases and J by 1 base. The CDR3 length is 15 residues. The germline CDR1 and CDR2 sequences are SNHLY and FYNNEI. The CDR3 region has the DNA TGTGCCAGCAGCGCTGACAGGGGAGGCACAGATACGCAGTATTTT. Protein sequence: CASSADRGGTDTQYF.

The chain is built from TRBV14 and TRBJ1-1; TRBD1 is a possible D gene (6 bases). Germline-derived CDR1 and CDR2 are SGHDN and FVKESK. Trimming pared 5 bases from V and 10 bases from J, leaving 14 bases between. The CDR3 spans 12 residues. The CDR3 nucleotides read TGTGCCAGCAGCAACACAGGGAGGGTAGCTTTCTTT. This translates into CASSNTGRVAFF.

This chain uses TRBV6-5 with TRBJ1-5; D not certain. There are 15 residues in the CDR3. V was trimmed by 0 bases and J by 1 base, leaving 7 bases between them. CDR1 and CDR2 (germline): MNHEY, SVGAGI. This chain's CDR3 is CASSYSGASNQPQHF. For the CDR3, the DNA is TGTGCCAGCAGTTACTCGGGAGCCAGCAATCAGCCCCAGCATTTT.

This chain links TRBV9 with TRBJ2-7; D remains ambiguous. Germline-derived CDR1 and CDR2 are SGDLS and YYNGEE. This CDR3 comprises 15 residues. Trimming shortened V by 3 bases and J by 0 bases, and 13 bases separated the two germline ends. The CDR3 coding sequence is TGTGCCAGCAGCGATTCTAGTGGAAGCTCCTACGAGCAGTACTTC. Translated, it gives CASSDSSGSSYEQYF.

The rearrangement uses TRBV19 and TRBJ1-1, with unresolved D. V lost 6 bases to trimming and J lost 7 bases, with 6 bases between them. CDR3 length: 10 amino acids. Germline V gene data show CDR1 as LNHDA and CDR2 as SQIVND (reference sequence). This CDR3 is CASRNGEAFF. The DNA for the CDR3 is TGTGCCAGTAGAAACGGTGAAGCTTTCTTT.

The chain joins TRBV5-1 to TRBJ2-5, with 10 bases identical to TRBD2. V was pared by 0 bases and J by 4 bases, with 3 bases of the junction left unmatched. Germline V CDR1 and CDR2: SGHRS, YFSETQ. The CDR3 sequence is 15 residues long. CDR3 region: CASSLELAGAETQYF. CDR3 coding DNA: TGCGCCAGCAGCTTGGAGCTAGCGGGGGCAGAGACCCAGTACTTC.

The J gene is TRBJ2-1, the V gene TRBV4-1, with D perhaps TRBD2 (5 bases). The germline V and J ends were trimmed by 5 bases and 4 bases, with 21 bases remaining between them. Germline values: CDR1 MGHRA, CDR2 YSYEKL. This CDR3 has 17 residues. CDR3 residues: CASSRLVAGTRYNEQFF. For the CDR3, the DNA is TGCGCCAGCAGCAGGTTGGTTGCGGGTACCCGATACAATGAGCAGTTCTTC.

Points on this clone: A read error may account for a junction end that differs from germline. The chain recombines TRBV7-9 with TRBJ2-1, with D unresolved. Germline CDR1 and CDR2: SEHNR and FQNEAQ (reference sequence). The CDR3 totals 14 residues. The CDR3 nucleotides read TGTGCCAGCAGCTTAGAGAGATCCTTCAATGAGCAGTTCTTC. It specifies CASSLERSFNEQFF.